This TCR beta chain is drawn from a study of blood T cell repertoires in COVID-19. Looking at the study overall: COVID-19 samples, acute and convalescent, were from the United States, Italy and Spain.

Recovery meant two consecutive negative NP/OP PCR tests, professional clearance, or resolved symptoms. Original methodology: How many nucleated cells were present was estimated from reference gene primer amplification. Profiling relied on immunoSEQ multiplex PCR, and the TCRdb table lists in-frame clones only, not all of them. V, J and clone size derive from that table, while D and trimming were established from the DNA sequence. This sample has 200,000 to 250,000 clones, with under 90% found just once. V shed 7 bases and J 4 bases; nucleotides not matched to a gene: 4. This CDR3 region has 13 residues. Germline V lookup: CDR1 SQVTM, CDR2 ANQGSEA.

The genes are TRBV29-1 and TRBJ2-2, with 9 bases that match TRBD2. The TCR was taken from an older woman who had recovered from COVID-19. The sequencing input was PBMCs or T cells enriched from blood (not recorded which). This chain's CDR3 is CSGGLAGTGELFF. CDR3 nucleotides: TGCAGCGGGGGACTAGCTGGCACCGGGGAGCTGTTTTTT.